What follows are 21 T cell receptor beta chains derived from one specimen sequenced in a study of radiation and T cells in renal cell carcinoma. Assay: immunoSEQ multiplex PCR; the TCRdb copy retains only in-frame clones and omits some. The sample lists about 47,000 clones, 75% to 85% occurring once. Time point of the sample: blood 2 weeks post-SBRT. Stated treatment: 15 Gy SBRT to primary tumor, nephrectomy 4 weeks later. Sample: blood, taken from a patient whose treatment included radiotherapy and nephrectomy. The receptors stem from a woman between 65 and 79 years old with renal cell carcinoma.

V gene TRBV5-4 combines with J gene TRBJ2-1; 7 bases line up with TRBD1. Germline CDR1 and CDR2: SGHNT and YYREEE (reference sequence). The CDR3 length is 14 residues. Trimming took 4 bases from V and 6 from J; bases not matched to a gene: 7. The CDR3 coding sequence is TGTGCCAGCAGCCTCGGCGCAGGGGGCAATGAGCAGTTCTTC. Translated, it gives CASSLGAGGNEQFF.

V gene TRBV7-9 combines with J gene TRBJ1-3; unclear D gene. This CDR3 spans 14 amino acids. CDR1 is SEHNR and CDR2 is FQNEAQ in the germline V gene (reference sequence). Trimming removed 2 bases from V and 8 bases from J, with 13 bases in between. The CDR3 protein is CASSLSRLADTIYF. CDR3 coding DNA: TGTGCCAGCAGCTTATCCAGGCTTGCGGACACCATATATTTT.

V gene TRBV10-3 combines with J gene TRBJ1-3; D ambiguous. V was clipped by 8 bases and J by 3 bases, with 14 bases between them. The CDR3 loop spans 14 amino acids. From germline, CDR1 is ENHRY and CDR2 SYGVKD. CDR3 residues: CAIGTDKDGNTIYF. The CDR3 DNA reads TGTGCCATCGGCACCGACAAGGATGGAAACACCATATATTTT.

The CDR3 sequence is CASSQDVSGGSAYEQYF. CDR3 bases: TGCGCCAGCAGCCAAGATGTTTCAGGCGGGAGTGCCTACGAGCAGTACTTC. The chain joins TRBV4-3 to TRBJ2-7; 7 bases map to TRBD2. The V gene end was trimmed by 0 bases and the J gene end by 2 bases; junction bases not matched to a gene: 10. The germline V gene encodes CDR1 LGHNA and CDR2 YSLEER. This CDR3 comprises 17 residues.

This rearrangement joins TRBV19 to TRBJ2-7, with TRBD1 matching over 10 bases. Losses at the gene ends were 5 bases for V and 7 bases for J; bases not matched to a gene: 14. The length of the CDR3 is 16 residues. Germline V CDR1 and CDR2: LNHDA, SQIVND (reference sequence). CDR3 amino acids: CASSPSRGQGSWEQYF. CDR3 nucleotide sequence: TGTGCCAGTAGTCCAAGCAGGGGACAGGGGTCGTGGGAGCAGTACTTC.

The genes are TRBV4-1 and TRBJ2-1; TRBD2 matches at 9 bases. The CDR3 loop spans 15 amino acids. With 1 base clipped from V and 5 bases from J, the junction kept 3 bases outside the gene matches. Germline CDR1 MGHRA, CDR2 YSYEKL. CDR3 DNA sequence: TGCGCCAGCAGCCAAGGGCTAGCGGGGAACAATGAGCAGTTCTTC. Translation: CASSQGLAGNNEQFF.

V usage is TRBV5-1 and J usage is TRBJ2-3; tentatively, D is TRBD1 (6 bases). Trimming stripped 4 bases from V and 4 bases from J, with 16 bases between. Germline V gene data show CDR1 as SGHRS and CDR2 as YFSETQ. The CDR3 covers 15 residues. CDR3 sequence: CASSPDGGHSDTQYF. The CDR3 coding sequence is TGCGCCAGCAGCCCCGATGGGGGCCATTCAGATACGCAGTATTTT.

The rearrangement uses TRBV6-1 and TRBJ1-1; no clear D. Germline values: CDR1 MNHNS, CDR2 SASEGT. This CDR3 has 12 residues. V was clipped by 7 bases and J by 1 base, with 7 bases between them. CDR3 coding DNA: TGTGCCAGCACACTAACGAACACTGAAGCTTTCTTT. Amino acids: CASTLTNTEAFF.

The chain uses TRBV2 and TRBJ2-1; 7 bases are a match to TRBD1. This CDR3 is 14 amino acids long. V lost 3 bases, J lost 6 bases, and 5 bases stayed unmatched. Germline CDR1 reads SNHLY; CDR2 reads FYNNEI. CDR3 nucleotide sequence: TGTGCCAGCAGTGAGTCAGGGGGTGGCAATGAGCAGTTCTTC. The encoded protein is CASSESGGGNEQFF.

This chain links TRBV7-9 with TRBJ1-1; D gene uncertain. This CDR3 contains 13 residues. V gave up 8 bases and J gave up 3 bases, with 13 bases separating them. Germline CDR1 and CDR2: SEHNR and FQNEAQ (reference sequence). The CDR3 nucleotides are TGTGCCAGCTCAAAAGTGGGTGACACTGAAGCTTTCTTT. Protein product: CASSKVGDTEAFF.

The CDR3 sequence: CASSTLEDTGELFF. The CDR3 DNA reads TGTGCCAGCAGCACCCTCGAAGACACCGGGGAGCTGTTTTTT. The chain employs TRBV6-4 and TRBJ2-2, with D unresolved. The CDR3 spans 14 residues. Trimming took off 6 bases at V and 3 bases at J, with 11 bases between the two ends. The germline gives CDR1 MRHNA, CDR2 SNTAGT.

This clone showed up just once. The genes are TRBV5-1 and TRBJ1-2; D is possibly TRBD1 (5 bases). V was cut by 1 base and J by 6 bases, with 19 bases left in between. Germline values: CDR1 SGHRS, CDR2 YFSETQ. The CDR3 contains 16 residues. CDR3 nucleotides: TGCGCCAGCAGCTTGTCCCCTGTATGGGGGGAGAATGGCTACACCTTC. It translates to CASSLSPVWGENGYTF.

The chain links TRBV9 to TRBJ1-1; weak D call: TRBD1 (5 bases). Germline CDR1 is SGDLS and CDR2 is YYNGEE. The CDR3 runs to 18 residues. V lost 3 bases to trimming and J lost 0 bases, with 21 bases between them. This CDR3 is CASSADRSSFSMNTEAFF. CDR3 DNA: TGTGCCAGCAGCGCAGACAGATCCTCTTTTTCTATGAACACTGAAGCTTTCTTT.

The chain joins TRBV27 to TRBJ2-1; 8 bases line up with TRBD1. This CDR3 is 14 amino acids long. V lost 6 bases, J lost 6 bases, and 7 bases stayed unmatched. Germline V gene sequence: CDR1 MNHEY, CDR2 SMNVEV (reference sequence). The CDR3, as DNA: TGTGCCAGCAGACTACAGGGGGATGGCAATGAGCAGTTCTTC. Amino acids: CASRLQGDGNEQFF.

This chain links TRBV30 with TRBJ1-2; a possible D gene is TRBD1 (5 bases). Trimming removed 2 bases from V and 4 bases from J, with 11 bases in between. The V gene's germline CDR1 is GTSNPN and CDR2 SVGIG (reference sequence). CDR3 size: 13 residues. The CDR3 nucleotides read TGTGCCTGGAGTTCCGGACATACCTATGGCTACACCTTC. It encodes CAWSSGHTYGYTF.

This chain connects TRBV27 to TRBJ1-3, with TRBD1 as a possible D gene (5 bases). Between the trimmed V and J ends, which lost 8 bases and 0 bases, there was a span of 11 bases. CDR3 length equals 14 residues. Germline lookup yields CDR1 MNHEY and CDR2 SMNVEV (reference sequence). This CDR3 reads CASGHRYSGNTIYF. CDR3 in DNA: TGTGCCAGCGGACACCGTTACTCTGGAAACACCATATATTTT.

The CDR3 DNA reads as TGTGCCAGCAGCTACTTGGCTAGCTCCTACAATGAGCAGTTCTTC. Amino acid sequence: CASSYLASSYNEQFF. The chain links TRBV5-6 to TRBJ2-1; D is unresolved. Germline V gene data show CDR1 as SGHDT and CDR2 as YYEEEE. Trimming pared 3 bases from V and 0 bases from J, leaving 10 bases between. The CDR3 runs 15 residues.

This chain links TRBV7-8 with TRBJ1-4; D perhaps matches TRBD1 (6 bases). Germline CDR1 reads SGHVS; CDR2 reads FQNEAQ. The CDR3 runs 15 residues. The V and J ends lost 4 bases and 6 bases respectively, with 15 bases between them. DNA of the CDR3: TGTGCCAGCAGCTCCCAGTGGGGACAACATGAAAAACTGTTTTTT. Encoded protein: CASSSQWGQHEKLFF.

V usage is TRBV5-8 and J usage is TRBJ1-3, with TRBD1 matching over 7 bases. V lost 7 bases, J lost 0 bases, and 10 bases stayed unmatched. Germline CDR1 reads SGHTS; CDR2 reads YDEGEE. The CDR3 covers 16 residues. Written as DNA, the CDR3 is TGTGCCAGCTATAAACAGGGGCGCTCCTCTGGAAACACCATATATTTT. Its protein is CASYKQGRSSGNTIYF.

The chain combines TRBV5-1 with TRBJ1-3; 7 bases are a match to TRBD1. The V segment lost 4 bases and the J segment 2 bases; nucleotides outside the gene matches: 9. Germline CDR1 SGHRS, CDR2 YFSETQ. The CDR3 is 16 residues long. CDR3 protein: CASSPDPGTAGNTIYF. CDR3 coding DNA: TGCGCCAGCAGCCCGGATCCCGGGACAGCTGGAAACACCATATATTTT.

The rearrangement joins TRBV21-1 to TRBJ1-1. TRBV21-1 is shown as a pseudogene. The CDR3 is made up of 17 amino acids. In nucleotides, the CDR3 is TGTGCCAGCAGCAACGGGGGGGGCAGGGACATGAACACTGAAGCTTTCTTT. This translates into CASSNGGGRDMNTEAFF.